The 28 T cell receptor beta chains below all came from one sample that was sequenced in a study of T-cell reconstitution after alpha-beta-depleted transplantation in children. Preparation of the TCRbeta library used unique molecular identifiers. TCRdb independently ran MiXCR on the PCR reads; one entry per CDR3 protein. The sample yields a few hundred thousand distinct CDR3 sequences, 43% seen once. Sample: PBMCs, taken before TCRalphabeta/CD19-depleted stem cell transplant. The receptors originated from a girl aged 2 to 9 with aplastic anemia, due to receive a stem cell transplant.

The chain is built from TRBV7-6 and TRBJ2-1; TRBD1 aligns across 8 bases. This CDR3 contains 14 residues. Unmatched junction bases numbered 11, after V lost 8 bases and J lost 8 bases. The germline gives CDR1 SGHVS, CDR2 FNYEAQ. Here the CDR3 DNA reads TGTGCCAGCGGAGACCGGACAGGGAAGGATGAGCAGTTCTTC. This gives the protein CASGDRTGKDEQFF.

The chain uses TRBV5-1 and TRBJ2-1; possible D gene TRBD1, 6 bases. The CDR3 spans 13 residues. Germline assignment: CDR1 SGHRS and CDR2 YFSETQ. Trimming cost V 3 bases and J 8 bases, with 12 bases left between them. CDR3 DNA: TGCGCCAGCAGCTCTACAGGGCACCATGAGCAGTTCTTC. Its protein product is CASSSTGHHEQFF. Using reference TRBV5-1 and TRBJ2-1 for the parts outside the CDR3, the full variable domain is KAGVTQTPRYLIKTRGQQVTLSCSPISGHRSVSWYQQTPGQGLQFLFEYFSETQRNKGNFPGRFSGRQFSNSRSEMNVSTLELGDSALYLCASSSTGHHEQFFGPGTRLTVL.

This CDR3 is CASSVGHTSGYTF. Written as DNA, the CDR3 is TGTGCCAGCAGTGTGGGGCATACGTCGGGCTACACCTTC. This chain links TRBV6-1 with TRBJ1-2, with D possibly matching TRBD1 (5 bases). The germline V and J ends were trimmed by 4 bases and 8 bases, with 14 bases remaining between them. The germline V gene has CDR1 MNHNS and CDR2 SASEGT. The CDR3 contains 13 residues.

This chain joins TRBV5-6 and TRBJ2-7; 8 positions match TRBD1. V lost 4 bases, J lost 5 bases, and 11 bases stayed unmatched. The length of the CDR3 is 15 residues. The germline gives CDR1 SGHDT, CDR2 YYEEEE. The CDR3: CASSPGQAYLNEQYF. DNA of the CDR3: TGTGCCAGCAGCCCGGGACAGGCGTACTTGAACGAGCAGTACTTC.

This chain joins TRBV29-1 and TRBJ2-3; 7 bases line up with TRBD1. Germline V gene data show CDR1 as SQVTM and CDR2 as ANQGSEA. J was trimmed by 1 base and V by 0 bases; bases with no gene match: 4. The CDR3 runs 15 residues. DNA of the CDR3: TGCAGCGTTGAAGAAATGGGGACAGGCACAGATACGCAGTATTTT. This sequence encodes CSVEEMGTGTDTQYF.

This clonotype has a handful of counts. The rearrangement joins TRBV11-1 to TRBJ2-1, with TRBD2 matching over 7 bases. V lost 3 bases, J lost 1 base, and 6 bases stayed unmatched. The CDR3 extends over 16 amino acids. In germline, CDR1 is SGHAT, CDR2 FQDESV (reference sequence). The CDR3 loop is CASSFSGRESYNEQFF. The CDR3, as DNA: TGTGCCAGCAGCTTCTCTGGGCGGGAGTCCTACAATGAGCAGTTCTTC.

This clonotype was observed many times. CDR3 in DNA: TGCAGTGCTAGATCGCTCCTGAGAACTCAAGAGACCCAGTACTTC. Protein: CSARSLLRTQETQYF. The chain employs TRBV20-1 and TRBJ2-5; D call uncertain. V was shortened by 2 bases and J by 2 bases, with 15 bases between the two germline ends. This CDR3 is built from 15 residues. From germline, CDR1 is DFQATT and CDR2 SNEGSKA (reference sequence).

In nucleotides, the CDR3 is TGTGCCTGGATCCTAGCGGGAACCCCAGATACGCAGTATTTT. This codes for CAWILAGTPDTQYF. The V gene is TRBV30, the J gene TRBJ2-3; TRBD2 agrees at 9 bases. CDR3 length equals 14 residues. V dropped 4 bases and J dropped 4; count of bases not matched to a gene: 6. Germline V gene data show CDR1 as GTSNPN and CDR2 as SVGIG (reference sequence).

This clonotype appeared many times. The chain carries TRBV9 and TRBJ2-1; TRBD2 matches at 8 bases. With V trimmed by 4 bases and J by 6 bases, 12 bases remained unmatched. The CDR3 length is 16 residues. The V gene's germline CDR1 is SGDLS and CDR2 YYNGEE. Here the CDR3 DNA reads TGTGCCAGCAGCCTAGGCCCCGGGACTAGAGGCAATGAGCAGTTCTTC. It encodes CASSLGPGTRGNEQFF.

The V call is TRBV20-1, the J call TRBJ2-1; 10 nucleotides align to TRBD2. This CDR3 spans 14 amino acids. Germline CDR1 DFQATT, CDR2 SNEGSKA (reference sequence). J was trimmed by 3 bases and V by 6 bases; bases with no gene match: 5. In nucleotides, the CDR3 is TGCAGTGCCATGAGCGGGAGGGGCTACAATGAGCAGTTCTTC. Translation gives CSAMSGRGYNEQFF.

The chain recombines TRBV20-1 with TRBJ2-1; 13 bases are shared with TRBD2. CDR1 and CDR2 (germline): DFQATT, SNEGSKA (reference sequence). The CDR3 has 15 amino acids. The V gene end was trimmed by 6 bases and the J gene end by 7 bases; junction bases not matched to a gene: 9. The CDR3 DNA sequence: TGCAGTGCCCACTCAGAGACTAGCGGGAGGAATGAGCAGTTCTTC. This encodes CSAHSETSGRNEQFF.

This clonotype was observed at least ten times. CDR3 region: CASSLDRGGESSYNEQFF. CDR3 sequence (DNA): TGTGCCAGCAGCTTGGACAGGGGCGGCGAAAGCTCCTACAATGAGCAGTTCTTC. The chain joins TRBV5-5 to TRBJ2-1; 7 bases agree with TRBD1. CDR3 length: 18 residues. The ends lost 0 bases at V and 0 bases at J; junction bases unmatched: 9. CDR1 and CDR2 (germline): SGHKS, YYEKEE (reference sequence).

A few counts support this clonotype. The chain links TRBV7-9 to TRBJ2-1; D ambiguous. Germline V lookup: CDR1 SEHNR, CDR2 FQNEAQ (reference sequence). The CDR3 is 14 amino acids. With 5 bases removed from V and 7 bases from J, the gap between germline ends came to 15 bases. In nucleotides, the CDR3 is TGTGCCAGCAGCGCCCCTTTAACCCTAAATGAGCAGTTCTTC. This translates into CASSAPLTLNEQFF.

This clonotype was observed many times. The chain links TRBV4-1 to TRBJ1-1, with D possibly TRBD1 on 6 matching bases. This CDR3 spans 15 amino acids. Germline CDR1 and CDR2: MGHRA and YSYEKL. V was shortened by 3 bases and J by 4 bases, with 15 bases between the two germline ends. This CDR3 reads CASSQNRVPGTEAFF. The CDR3 coding sequence is TGCGCCAGCAGCCAGAACAGGGTACCGGGCACTGAAGCTTTCTTT.

The rearrangement links TRBV12-3 or TRBV12-4 to TRBJ2-7; D is undetermined. The ends were cut back, 3 bases at V and 1 base at J, with 7 bases in the middle. The CDR3 loop spans 13 amino acids. The CDR3 here is CASSFYSSYEQYF. The CDR3, as DNA: TGTGCCAGCAGTTTCTATTCGTCCTACGAGCAGTACTTC.

This clonotype was counted a few times. Here the CDR3 DNA reads TGCAGTGCTAGAGATTGGACATCTCACTACGAGCAGTACTTC. The encoded protein is CSARDWTSHYEQYF. The chain carries TRBV20-1 and TRBJ2-7; the D gene is possibly TRBD1 (5 bases). Germline V gives CDR1 DFQATT, CDR2 SNEGSKA (reference sequence). V lost 0 bases to trimming and J lost 3 bases, with 12 bases between them. The CDR3 spans 14 residues.

At least ten counts were recorded for this clonotype. The rearrangement links TRBV5-1 to TRBJ2-2; 13 bases are shared with TRBD2. The CDR3 consists of 16 residues. Germline values: CDR1 SGHRS, CDR2 YFSETQ. The V gene end was trimmed by 4 bases and the J gene end by 4 bases; junction bases not matched to a gene: 4. The CDR3, as DNA: TGCGCCAGCAGCCAGACTAGCGGGAGGTTCACCGGGGAGCTGTTTTTT. As protein: CASSQTSGRFTGELFF.

This clonotype appeared a few times. The chain combines TRBV3-1 with TRBJ2-1; the D gene is possibly TRBD1 (5 bases). Trimming stripped 0 bases from V and 14 bases from J, with 11 bases between. In germline, CDR1 is LGHDT, CDR2 YNNKEL (reference sequence). The CDR3 extends over 12 amino acids. CDR3 sequence (DNA): TGTGCCAGCAGCCAAGATAGGGCAGGGAAGTTCTTC. Amino acids: CASSQDRAGKFF.

The chain has TRBV6-1 and TRBJ2-7, with 10 nucleotides matching TRBD1. The germline V gene encodes CDR1 MNHNS and CDR2 SASEGT. J lost 2 bases, V lost 7 bases, and 8 bases had no gene match. The CDR3 runs to 15 residues. Written as DNA, the CDR3 is TGTGCCAGCATTCGAAGGGACAGGGGAGCCTACGAGCAGTACTTC. Amino acid sequence: CASIRRDRGAYEQYF.

The chain recombines TRBV5-6 with TRBJ2-1; 8 bases line up with TRBD1. The length of the CDR3 is 15 residues. The germline V gene encodes CDR1 SGHDT and CDR2 YYEEEE. V was clipped by 1 base and J by 5 bases; unmatched bases: 5. CDR3 DNA sequence: TGTGCCAGCAGCTTGCCGAGACAGGGGAACAATGAGCAGTTCTTC. Protein product: CASSLPRQGNNEQFF. The full variable domain, its missing parts supplied by reference TRBV5-6 and TRBJ2-1, is DAGVTQSPTHLIKTRGQQVTLRCSPKSGHDTVSWYQQALGQGPQFIFQYYEEEERQRGNFPDRFSGHQFPNYSSELNVNALLLGDSALYLCASSLPRQGNNEQFFGPGTRLTVL.

This chain links TRBV25-1 with TRBJ2-5; D ambiguous. The V gene's germline CDR1 is MGHDK and CDR2 SYGVNS. This CDR3 is built from 13 residues. V was clipped by 4 bases and J by 0 bases, with 6 bases between them. CDR3 sequence (DNA): TGTGCCAGCAGTGGGACCAACCAAGAGACCCAGTACTTC. Translated: CASSGTNQETQYF. The full variable domain, with the rest looked up from reference TRBV25-1 and TRBJ2-5, is EADIYQTPRYLVIGTGKKITLECSQTMGHDKMYWYQQDPGMELHLIHYSYGVNSTEKGDLSSESTVSRIRTEHFPLTLESARPSHTSQYLCASSGTNQETQYFGPGTRLLVL.

The chain carries TRBV5-6 and TRBJ2-7, with 8 bases identical to TRBD1. V gave up 0 bases and J gave up 5 bases; unmatched junction bases: 4. This CDR3 has 14 amino acids. Germline lookup yields CDR1 SGHDT and CDR2 YYEEEE. CDR3 nucleotides: TGTGCCAGCAGCTTGGGGACAGGGCCCAACGAGCAGTACTTC. Translated, it gives CASSLGTGPNEQYF. Full variable domain (outside the CDR3, taken from reference TRBV5-6 and TRBJ2-7): DAGVTQSPTHLIKTRGQQVTLRCSPKSGHDTVSWYQQALGQGPQFIFQYYEEEERQRGNFPDRFSGHQFPNYSSELNVNALLLGDSALYLCASSLGTGPNEQYFGPGTRLTVT.

The gene calls are TRBV4-1 and TRBJ1-5; D gene ambiguous. The CDR3 contains 15 residues. The germline CDR1 and CDR2 sequences are MGHRA and YSYEKL. Deletions cut 0 bases from V and 3 bases from J, with 9 bases between. CDR3 residues: CASSQDLNTNQPQHF. For the CDR3, the DNA is TGCGCCAGCAGCCAAGATTTGAACACCAATCAGCCCCAGCATTTT.

J is TRBJ2-1 and V is TRBV20-1; 12 bases align to TRBD2. The CDR3 consists of 15 residues. Germline CDR1 and CDR2: DFQATT and SNEGSKA (reference sequence). Germline trimming cut 5 bases from V and 7 bases from J; bases unmatched to any gene: 9. The CDR3 sequence is CSASLTSGRRNEQFF. As DNA, the CDR3 is TGCAGTGCTTCACTGACTAGCGGGAGACGAAATGAGCAGTTCTTC.

This chain connects TRBV20-1 to TRBJ2-3, with a possible D match to TRBD2 (5 bases). In germline, CDR1 is DFQATT, CDR2 SNEGSKA (reference sequence). The V end was cut by 5 bases, the J end by 1 base, with 22 bases between. This CDR3 comprises 17 residues. CDR3 sequence: CSALADRAHRGTDTQYF. CDR3 nucleotides: TGCAGTGCTCTAGCCGACCGGGCCCATCGGGGCACAGATACGCAGTATTTT.

The gene calls are TRBV6-1 and TRBJ2-5; the D gene could be TRBD1 or TRBD2 (5 bases each). The CDR3 has 15 amino acids. Trimming took 7 bases from V and 1 from J, leaving 16 bases between them. Germline CDR1 is MNHNS and CDR2 is SASEGT. CDR3 loop: CASTGTTGTQETQYF. CDR3 DNA: TGTGCCAGCACCGGAACTACTGGGACCCAAGAGACCCAGTACTTC.

The chain employs TRBV5-1 and TRBJ2-7; 8 nucleotides agree with TRBD1. The CDR3 totals 13 residues. With 4 bases clipped from V and 7 bases from J, the junction kept 7 bases outside the gene matches. The V gene's germline CDR1 is SGHRS and CDR2 YFSETQ. CDR3 amino acids: CASSTGQGDEQYF. The CDR3 DNA reads as TGCGCCAGCAGCACAGGACAGGGTGATGAGCAGTACTTC.

This clonotype was found many times. The chain recombines TRBV5-1 with TRBJ2-1; 7 positions agree with TRBD2. Germline V gene lookup returns CDR1 SGHRS and CDR2 YFSETQ. Trimming at V came to 3 bases and at J to 5 bases, leaving 5 bases not matched to a gene. This CDR3 comprises 14 residues. Written as DNA, the CDR3 is TGCGCCAGCAGCTCGGGACTACGAGACAATGAGCAGTTCTTC. Translated: CASSSGLRDNEQFF.